This T cell receptor beta chain was obtained from a study of human T cells and chemical hapten exposure. MiXCR, applied by TCRdb to the RACE reads, yields one record per CDR3 protein. The table records fewer than 500,000 distinct CDR3 sequences, approximately 5.1% of them present only once. The ends lost 0 bases at V and 2 bases at J; junction bases unmatched: 9. Germline V CDR1 and CDR2: DFQATT, SNEGSKA (reference sequence). This CDR3 has 16 residues. This clonotype has at least ten counts. Time point specified: patch test 1, 2 weeks after DPC sensitization. Treatment meaning: therapeutic diphenylcyclopropenone sensitization with weekly scalp DPC.

This chain links TRBV20-1 with TRBJ2-5; TRBD2 matches at 7 bases. This sample comprised whole blood, obtained in connection with sensitization to the hapten diphenylcyclopropenone (DPC). The source is a woman aged 45-59 years with alopecia areata. Some clones in this sample may be carry-over from other donors' samples. CDR3: CSARDRGVSIQETQYF. In DNA form, the CDR3 reads TGCAGTGCTAGAGATCGGGGGGTCTCGATACAAGAGACCCAGTACTTC.